Listed below are T cell receptor beta chains from one sample, sequenced in a study of T cell responses to AZD1222 COVID-19 vaccine. Using immunoSEQ multiplex PCR, the repertoire was profiled, and TCRdb retains in-frame clones only, with some absent. The sample yields approximately 80,000 clones, about nine tenths seen once. The sample consisted of peripheral blood, taken on day 0 of AZD1222 vaccination. The receptors shown here come from an adult in good health. The CDR3 runs from the conserved cysteine through the conserved F or W. A D gene is named only where the DNA matches it firmly. Part of the rows lack a size; the others show once, few, many or a class for expanded clones.

NA | TRBJ1-1 | TRBV19 | NA | TGTGCCAGTAGTATAGGCAGGGTGAGGATCTTT | CASSIGRVRIF
NA | TRBJ2-1 | TRBV6-5 | NA | TGTGCCAGCAATAGGGACGCCGGGGGAGAGCAGTTCTTC | CASNRDAGGEQFF
NA | TRBJ2-7 | TRBV18 | NA | TGTGCCAGCTCACCCGGGGGAGGAACTTCCTACGAGCAGTACTTC | CASSPGGGTSYEQYF
NA | TRBJ1-2 | TRBV9 | NA | TGTGCCAGCAGCGTCGACAGTAACTATGGCTACACCTTC | CASSVDSNYGYTF
TRBD1 | TRBJ1-3 | TRBV9 | NA | TGTGCCAGCAGCGTTGCCCAAGCGCCGCCGGGACAGGAACCTGGAAACACCATATATTTT | CASSVAQAPPGQEPGNTIYF
TRBD2 | TRBJ2-2 | TRBV2 | NA | TGTGCCAGCGGACTAGCGGGGGGGAGAGGGGAGCTGTTTTTT | CASGLAGGRGELFF
TRBD1 | TRBJ1-2 | TRBV4-1 | NA | TGCGCCAGCAGCCAAGAGACAGGGGGGGGCTATGGCTACACCTTC | CASSQETGGGYGYTF
TRBD1 | TRBJ2-1 | TRBV28 | NA | TGTGCCAGCAGGGGGACAGGGCTGAATGAGCAGTTCTTC | CASRGTGLNEQFF
NA | TRBJ2-2 | TRBV6-5 | NA | TGTGCCAGCAGTTCGGGGCTGTGGACCGGGGAGCTGTTTTTT | CASSSGLWTGELFF
NA | TRBJ1-6 | TRBV19 | NA | TGTGCCAGTAGTATTGGGACGGCTCGGGTGTCACCCCTCCACTTT | CASSIGTARVSPLHF
NA | TRBJ1-6 | TRBV6-5 | NA | TGTGCCAGCAGTCGTTCCGGCGACAATTCACCCCTCCACTTT | CASSRSGDNSPLHF
NA | TRBJ1-5 | TRBV28 | NA | TGTGCCAGCAGTTTCGTATTGGAGCCCCAGCATTTT | CASSFVLEPQHF
NA | TRBJ1-2 | TRBV4-3 | NA | TGCGCCAGCAGCCAGGACAGCTACTATGGCTACACCTTC | CASSQDSYYGYTF
NA | TRBJ1-1 | TRBV7-6 | NA | TGTGCCAGCAGCTTAGGAACGACCTTTGAAGCTTTCTTT | CASSLGTTFEAFF
TRBD2 | TRBJ2-5 | TRBV5-1 | NA | TGCGCCAGCAGCTTCCGTCCTGGCGGGGGTCAAGAGACCCAGTACTTC | CASSFRPGGGQETQYF
TRBD1 | TRBJ2-7 | TRBV14 | once | TGTGCCAGCAGCCGCCCGGGACAGGTCTACGAGCAGTACTTC | CASSRPGQVYEQYF
TRBD1 | TRBJ1-4 | TRBV6-5 | NA | TGTGCCAGCAGTCTTGTGGGACAGGGGAGTGAAAAACTGTTTTTT | CASSLVGQGSEKLFF
TRBD1 | TRBJ1-2 | TRBV6-5 | NA | TGTGCCAGCAGTTACGATCGGGACAGGGATACGTGCTTC | CASSYDRDRDTCF
NA | TRBJ1-6 | TRBV11-3 | NA | TGTGCCAGCAGCTTAGGGAGCCGGGGTGCCTATAATTCACCCCTCCACTTT | CASSLGSRGAYNSPLHF
NA | TRBJ1-5 | TRBV7-6 | NA | TGTGCCAGCAGCCCCCACGAACAGCATTTT | CASSPHEQHF
TRBD1 | TRBJ1-1 | TRBV19 | few | TGTGCCAGTAGTATGATTTCCGGAGGCAGGGGGACTGAAGCTTTCTTT | CASSMISGGRGTEAFF
TRBD1 | TRBJ1-2 | TRBV10-3 | NA | TGTGCCATCAGTGAGGCGAAGAGGACAGGGTCATACTATGGCTACACCTTC | CAISEAKRTGSYYGYTF
NA | TRBJ1-1 | TRBV5-4 | NA | TGTGCCAGCAGCTTGTGGGTTGCCACTGAAGCTTTCTTT | CASSLWVATEAFF
NA | TRBJ2-5 | TRBV4-2 | NA | TGTGCCAGCAGCCAAGCCTCTCAAGGGGGCGGGGGGTACCAAGAGACCCAGTACTTC | CASSQASQGGGGYQETQYF
NA | TRBJ2-5 | TRBV14 | NA | TGTGCCAGCAGCCAAGGGGCCAGGTCGGAGACCCAGTACTTC | CASSQGARSETQYF
NA | TRBJ2-2 | TRBV11-2 | NA | TGTGCCAGCAGCGCGTTGGGGGCGAACACCGGGGAGCTGTTTTTT | CASSALGANTGELFF
TRBD1 | TRBJ1-1 | TRBV15 | NA | TGTGCCACCAGCAGAGGGATTACAGGGGCCACTGAAGCTTTCTTT | CATSRGITGATEAFF
NA | TRBJ1-1 | TRBV9 | NA | TGTGCCAGCAGCGGGGGGATGAAGGAAACTGAAGCTTTCTTT | CASSGGMKETEAFF
NA | TRBJ1-5 | TRBV19 | NA | TGTGCCAGTCTCCCCCCGGGCAGGAAGAATCAGCCCCAGCATTTT | CASLPPGRKNQPQHF
NA | TRBJ1-6 | TRBV14 | NA | TGTGCCAGCAGCCAAATCACAGGGCTTAGTTCACCCCTCCACTTT | CASSQITGLSSPLHF
TRBD2 | TRBJ2-5 | TRBV27 | NA | TGTGCCAGCAGGCCGGGACTAGCGGGGGGCGAGACTACCCAGTACTTC | CASRPGLAGGETTQYF
NA | TRBJ1-3 | TRBV14 | NA | TGTGCCAGCAGCCAAGGACGCGGCTCTGGAAACACCATATATTTT | CASSQGRGSGNTIYF
TRBD1 | TRBJ1-3 | TRBV18 | NA | TGTGCCAGCTCACAGGGACAGTACTCTGGAAACACCATATATTTT | CASSQGQYSGNTIYF
TRBD1 | TRBJ1-3 | TRBV10-3 | once | TGTGCCATCGGCGCAGGACAGGGGGCTTTCTCTGGAAACACCATATATTTT | CAIGAGQGAFSGNTIYF
NA | TRBJ1-5 | TRBV19 | once | TGTGCCAGTAGTATAGTCATGCCGGGGACAAGTTATAGCAATCAGCCCCAGCATTTT | CASSIVMPGTSYSNQPQHF
NA | TRBJ2-3 | TRBV12-3/TRBV12-4 | NA | TGTGCCAGCAGTCTCCTCACAGATACGCAGTATTTT | CASSLLTDTQYF
TRBD1 | TRBJ2-7 | TRBV4-1 | few | TGCGCCAGCAGCCAAGATTGGACAGGGGAGACCTACGAGCAGTACTTC | CASSQDWTGETYEQYF
TRBD1 | TRBJ1-1 | TRBV6-5 | NA | TGTGCCAGCAGTTACCCAGGACAGGGTAACACTGAAGCTTTCTTT | CASSYPGQGNTEAFF
NA | TRBJ2-1 | TRBV18 | NA | TGTGCCAGCTCACACACCGGGGGCTACAATGAGCAGTTCTTC | CASSHTGGYNEQFF
NA | TRBJ1-1 | TRBV28 | NA | TGTGCCAGCAGTTTATTGGGTACAGCAATGAACACTGAAGCTTTCTTT | CASSLLGTAMNTEAFF
NA | TRBJ1-5 | TRBV28 | NA | TGTGCCAGCAGGGGGTATAGCAATCAGCCCCAGCATTTT | CASRGYSNQPQHF
TRBD1 | TRBJ1-2 | TRBV3-1/TRBV3-2 | NA | TGTGCCAGCAGCCAAGGCAGGGGGCAAGAATGGAACTATGGCTACACCTTC | CASSQGRGQEWNYGYTF
NA | TRBJ1-3 | TRBV15 | NA | TGTGCCACCAGCGGCTCTGGGCACCTAAACACCATATATTTT | CATSGSGHLNTIYF
TRBD1 | TRBJ1-5 | TRBV7-8 | NA | TGTGCCAGCAGCCGAACCCGGACAGGGTATCAGCCCCAGCATTTT | CASSRTRTGYQPQHF
NA | TRBJ2-2 | TRBV24-1 | NA | TGTGCCACCAGTGACCCTGCGAACACCGGGGAGCTGTTTTTT | CATSDPANTGELFF
NA | TRBJ1-1 | TRBV11-3 | once | TGTGCCAGCAGAGGGCAGACTGACACTGAAGCTTTCTTT | CASRGQTDTEAFF
NA | TRBJ2-1 | TRBV19 | few | TGTGCCAGTCACTCTCGCTTCGAGTCGGCCCACCTCGGGGGGCAGTTCTTC | CASHSRFESAHLGGQFF
TRBD1 | TRBJ1-2 | TRBV18 | NA | TGTGCCAGCTCACCAGGGACAGGGGATTATGGCTACACCTTC | CASSPGTGDYGYTF
NA | TRBJ2-1 | TRBV27 | NA | TGTGCCAGCAGTTCCCCACTCCGGCGCTATTACAATGAGCAGTTCTTC | CASSSPLRRYYNEQFF
NA | TRBJ1-1 | TRBV4-3 | NA | TGCGCCAGCAGCCCTCTGAATGGGGTCACTGAAGCTTTCTTT | CASSPLNGVTEAFF
NA | TRBJ1-1 | TRBV4-1 | NA | TGCGCCAGCAGAGACCTAACAGGGAGATACACTGAAGCTTTCTTT | CASRDLTGRYTEAFF
NA | TRBJ1-5 | TRBV18 | NA | TGTGCCAGCTCAGGATCCGGGACCACTAATCAGCCCCAGCATTTT | CASSGSGTTNQPQHF
NA | TRBJ2-7 | TRBV19 | NA | TGTGCCAGTAGTAGTTTGCGCAGCTCCTACGAGCAGTACTTC | CASSSLRSSYEQYF
NA | TRBJ1-2 | TRBV7-9 | NA | TGTGCCAGCAGCTTAGTCTCTGTCTCTGGCTACACCTTC | CASSLVSVSGYTF